This T cell receptor beta chain derives from a study of human T cells and chemical hapten exposure. The overall study: The patch tests put 0.01% DPC on the skin of the upper back and were read 6 days later.

TCRdb used MiXCR to reprocess the RACE reads, holding one entry per CDR3 protein. The sample includes approximately 84,000 distinct CDR3 sequences, 11% of them seen just once. Time point here: patch test 2, 6 weeks after DPC sensitization. Treatment denoted: therapeutic diphenylcyclopropenone sensitization with weekly scalp DPC. Samples of blood were obtained prior to the application of each patch test. Per the germline V gene, CDR1 is MNHNY and CDR2 is SVGAGI (reference sequence). With 6 bases removed from V and 7 bases from J, the gap between germline ends came to 6 bases. This CDR3 has 11 amino acids.

The sequencing used whole blood, collected in connection with sensitization to the hapten diphenylcyclopropenone (DPC). The chain links TRBV6-6 to TRBJ1-4, with D hard to call. This receptor was taken from a young man with alopecia areata. Some clones in this sample may be carry-over from other donors' samples. The CDR3 here is CASRVAEKLFF. DNA of the CDR3: TGTGCCAGCAGGGTGGCTGAAAAACTGTTTTTT.